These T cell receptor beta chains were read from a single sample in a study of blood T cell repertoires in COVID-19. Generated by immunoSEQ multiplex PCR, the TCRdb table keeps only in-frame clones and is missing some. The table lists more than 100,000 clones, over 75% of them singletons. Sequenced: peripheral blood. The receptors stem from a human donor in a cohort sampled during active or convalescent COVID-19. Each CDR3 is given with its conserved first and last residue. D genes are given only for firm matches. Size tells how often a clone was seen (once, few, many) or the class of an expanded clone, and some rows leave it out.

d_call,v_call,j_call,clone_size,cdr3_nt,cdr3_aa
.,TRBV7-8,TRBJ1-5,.,TGTGCCAGCAGCTTAGTGGGGGGGGGAAATCAGCCCCAGCATTTT,CASSLVGGGNQPQHF
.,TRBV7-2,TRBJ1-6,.,TGTGCCAGCAGCTTAGGTGGGGGGGCGGGTAATTCACCCCTCCACTTT,CASSLGGGAGNSPLHF
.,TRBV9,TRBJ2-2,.,TGTGCCAGCAGCGTAGCTCCGGTAAACACCGGGGAGCTGTTTTTT,CASSVAPVNTGELFF
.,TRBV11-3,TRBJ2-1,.,TGTGCCAGCAGCTTAGATGCGGCTGGGGGGAATGAGCAGTTCTTC,CASSLDAAGGNEQFF
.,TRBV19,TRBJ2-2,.,TGTGCCAGTAGTATCGAGTGGTCTTCGAACACCGGGGAGCTGTTTTTT,CASSIEWSSNTGELFF
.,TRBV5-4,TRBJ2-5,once,TGTGCCAGCAGCCCAGGGGATCAAGAGACCCAGTACTTC,CASSPGDQETQYF
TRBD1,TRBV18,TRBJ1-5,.,TGTGCCAGCTCACCCGGACAGGGAGGCAATCAGCCCCAGCATTTT,CASSPGQGGNQPQHF
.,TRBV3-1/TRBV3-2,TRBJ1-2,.,TGTGCCAGCAGCCAAGATCCAAACTACTACACCTTC,CASSQDPNYYTF
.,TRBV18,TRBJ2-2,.,TGTGCCAGCTCCCAACAGGGAAACACCGGGGAGCTGTTTTTT,CASSQQGNTGELFF
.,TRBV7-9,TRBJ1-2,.,TGTGCCAGCAGCTCACCTAATGGGGGGGCGGATGGCTACACCTTC,CASSSPNGGADGYTF
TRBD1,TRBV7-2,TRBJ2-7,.,TGTGCCAGCAGCCCCCCGGGACAGAACTCGCAGTACTTC,CASSPPGQNSQYF
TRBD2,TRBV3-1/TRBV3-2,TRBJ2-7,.,TGTGCCAGCAAGGGGACTAGCGGGGGAAGCTCCTACGAGCAGTACTTC,CASKGTSGGSSYEQYF
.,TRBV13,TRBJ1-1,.,TGTGCCAGCAGCTTAGGACAGCAGAACACTGAAGCTTTCTTT,CASSLGQQNTEAFF